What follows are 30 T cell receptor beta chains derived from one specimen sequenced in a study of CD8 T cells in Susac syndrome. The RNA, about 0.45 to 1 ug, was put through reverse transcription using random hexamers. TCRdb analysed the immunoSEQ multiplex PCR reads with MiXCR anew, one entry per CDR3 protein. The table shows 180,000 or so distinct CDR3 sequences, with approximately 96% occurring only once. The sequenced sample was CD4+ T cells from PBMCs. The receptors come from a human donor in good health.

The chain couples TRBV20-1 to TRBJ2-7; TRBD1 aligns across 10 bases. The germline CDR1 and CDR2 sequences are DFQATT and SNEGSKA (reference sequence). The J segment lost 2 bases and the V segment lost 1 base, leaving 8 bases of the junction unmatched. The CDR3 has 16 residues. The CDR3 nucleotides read TGCAGTGCTAGAGGGGCCGGGACAGGGGACCCCTACGAGCAGTACTTC. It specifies CSARGAGTGDPYEQYF.

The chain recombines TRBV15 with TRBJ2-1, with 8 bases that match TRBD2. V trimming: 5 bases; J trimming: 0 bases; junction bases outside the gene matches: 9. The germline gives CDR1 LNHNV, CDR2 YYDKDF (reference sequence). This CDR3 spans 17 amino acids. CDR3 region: CATSGGASGSSYNEQFF. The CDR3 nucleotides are TGTGCCACCAGCGGTGGGGCTAGCGGGTCCTCCTACAATGAGCAGTTCTTC. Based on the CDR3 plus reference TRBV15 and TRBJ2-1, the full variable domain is DAMVIQNPRYQVTQFGKPVTLSCSQTLNHNVMYWYQQKSSQAPKLLFHYYDKDFNNEADTPDNFQSRRPNTSFCFLDIRSPGLGDTAMYLCATSGGASGSSYNEQFFGPGTRLTVL.

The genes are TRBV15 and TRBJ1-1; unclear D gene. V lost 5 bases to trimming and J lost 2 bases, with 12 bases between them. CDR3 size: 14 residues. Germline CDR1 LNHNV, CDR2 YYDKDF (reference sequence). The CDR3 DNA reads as TGTGCCACCAGCCCTTTGGGAGTTAACACTGAAGCTTTCTTT. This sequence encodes CATSPLGVNTEAFF.

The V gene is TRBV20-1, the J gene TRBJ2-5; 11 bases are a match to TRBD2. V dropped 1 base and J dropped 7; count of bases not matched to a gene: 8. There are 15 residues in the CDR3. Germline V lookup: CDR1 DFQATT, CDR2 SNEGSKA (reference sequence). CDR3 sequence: CSARVSSGGPGTQYF. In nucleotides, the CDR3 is TGCAGTGCTAGAGTGTCTAGCGGGGGGCCCGGGACCCAGTACTTC.

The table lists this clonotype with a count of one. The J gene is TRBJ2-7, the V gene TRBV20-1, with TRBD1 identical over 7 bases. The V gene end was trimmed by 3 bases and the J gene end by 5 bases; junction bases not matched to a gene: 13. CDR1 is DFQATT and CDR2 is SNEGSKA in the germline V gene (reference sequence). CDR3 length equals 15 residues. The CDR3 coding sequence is TGCAGTGCTAGTCCCCCCAGGACAGGACGGGACGAGCAGTACTTC. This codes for CSASPPRTGRDEQYF.

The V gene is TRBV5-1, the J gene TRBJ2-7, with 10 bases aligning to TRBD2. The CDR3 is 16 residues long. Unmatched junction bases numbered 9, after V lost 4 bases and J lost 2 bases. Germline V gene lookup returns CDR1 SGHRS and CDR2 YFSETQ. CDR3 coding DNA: TGCGCCAGCAGCGGACTAAGCGGGGGGGCCCCCTACGAGCAGTACTTC. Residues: CASSGLSGGAPYEQYF.

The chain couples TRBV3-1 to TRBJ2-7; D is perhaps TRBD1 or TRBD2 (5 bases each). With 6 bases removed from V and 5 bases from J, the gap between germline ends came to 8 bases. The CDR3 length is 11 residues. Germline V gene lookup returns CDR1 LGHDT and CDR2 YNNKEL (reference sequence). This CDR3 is CASRGRNEQYF. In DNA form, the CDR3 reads TGTGCCAGCAGGGGACGGAACGAGCAGTACTTC.

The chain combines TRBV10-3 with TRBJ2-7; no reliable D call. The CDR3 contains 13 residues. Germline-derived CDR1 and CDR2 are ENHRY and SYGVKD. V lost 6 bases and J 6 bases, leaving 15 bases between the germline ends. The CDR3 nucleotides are TGTGCCATCAGGCCCGAGGTTGCCCGCGAGCAGTACTTC. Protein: CAIRPEVAREQYF.

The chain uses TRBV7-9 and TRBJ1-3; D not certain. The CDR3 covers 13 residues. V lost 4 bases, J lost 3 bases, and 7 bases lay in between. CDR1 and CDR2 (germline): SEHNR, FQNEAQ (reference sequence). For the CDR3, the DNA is TGTGCCAGCAGCTCTCATCTTGGAAACACCATATATTTT. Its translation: CASSSHLGNTIYF.

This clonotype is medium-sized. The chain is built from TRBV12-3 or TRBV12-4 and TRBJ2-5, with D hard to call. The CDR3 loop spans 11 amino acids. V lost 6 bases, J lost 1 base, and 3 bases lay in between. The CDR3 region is CASSSQETQYF. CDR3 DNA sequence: TGTGCCAGCAGCTCCCAAGAGACCCAGTACTTC.

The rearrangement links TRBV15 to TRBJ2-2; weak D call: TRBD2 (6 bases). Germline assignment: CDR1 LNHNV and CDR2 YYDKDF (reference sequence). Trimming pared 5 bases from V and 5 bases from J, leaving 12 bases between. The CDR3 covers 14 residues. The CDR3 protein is CATSRPGGTGELFF. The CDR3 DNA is TGTGCCACCAGCCGACCCGGAGGGACCGGGGAGCTGTTTTTT.

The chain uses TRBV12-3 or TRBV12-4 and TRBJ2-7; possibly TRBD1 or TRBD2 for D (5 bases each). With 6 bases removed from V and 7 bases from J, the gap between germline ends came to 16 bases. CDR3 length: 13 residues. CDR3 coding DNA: TGTGCCAGCAGCCCGACGGGGCCCCGGGAGCAGTACTTC. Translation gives CASSPTGPREQYF.

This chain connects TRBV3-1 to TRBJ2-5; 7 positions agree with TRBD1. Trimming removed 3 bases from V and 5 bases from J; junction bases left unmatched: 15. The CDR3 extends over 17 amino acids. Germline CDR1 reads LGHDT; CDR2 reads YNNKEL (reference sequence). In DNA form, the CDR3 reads TGTGCCAGCAGCCAGGGACCAGACCGGGTGGACAGGGAGACCCAGTACTTC. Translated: CASSQGPDRVDRETQYF.

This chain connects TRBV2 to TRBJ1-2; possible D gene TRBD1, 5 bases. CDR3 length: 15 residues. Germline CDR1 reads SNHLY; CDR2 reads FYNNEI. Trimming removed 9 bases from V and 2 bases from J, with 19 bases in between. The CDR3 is CARRQTGTVNYGYTF. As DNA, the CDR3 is TGTGCCAGGCGACAAACCGGGACCGTCAACTATGGCTACACCTTC. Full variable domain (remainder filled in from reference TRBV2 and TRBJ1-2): EPEVTQTPSHQVTQMGQEVILRCVPISNHLYFYWYRQILGQKVEFLVSFYNNEISEKSEIFDDQFSVERPDGSNFTLKIRSTKLEDSAMYFCARRQTGTVNYGYTFGSGTRLTVV.

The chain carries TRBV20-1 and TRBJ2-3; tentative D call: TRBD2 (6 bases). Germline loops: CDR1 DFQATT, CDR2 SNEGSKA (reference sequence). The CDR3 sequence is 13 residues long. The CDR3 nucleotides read TGCAGAGTCGCGGGGACTAGCACAGATACGCAGTATTTT. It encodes CRVAGTSTDTQYF.

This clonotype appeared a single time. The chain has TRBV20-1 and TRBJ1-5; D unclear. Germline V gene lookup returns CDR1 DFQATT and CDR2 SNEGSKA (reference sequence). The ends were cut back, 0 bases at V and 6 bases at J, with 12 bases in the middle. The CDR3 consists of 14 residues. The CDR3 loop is CSARDSDTGQPQHF. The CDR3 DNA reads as TGCAGTGCTAGAGATAGCGATACGGGTCAGCCCCAGCATTTT.

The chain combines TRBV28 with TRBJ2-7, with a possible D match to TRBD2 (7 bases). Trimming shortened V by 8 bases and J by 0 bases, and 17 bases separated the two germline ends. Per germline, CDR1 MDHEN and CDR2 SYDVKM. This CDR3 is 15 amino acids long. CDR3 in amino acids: CASGSGGAPSYEQYF. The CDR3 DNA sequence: TGTGCCAGCGGATCTGGGGGGGCGCCCTCCTACGAGCAGTACTTC.

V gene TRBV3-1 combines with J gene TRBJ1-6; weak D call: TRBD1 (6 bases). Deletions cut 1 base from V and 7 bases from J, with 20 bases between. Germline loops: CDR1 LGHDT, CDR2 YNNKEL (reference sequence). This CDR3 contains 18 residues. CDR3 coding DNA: TGTGCCAGCAGCCAAGTCTTGATATCCGGGACACGCAATTCACCCCTCCACTTT. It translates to CASSQVLISGTRNSPLHF.

CDR3 sequence reads: CASSYTGTGDEQFF. The DNA for the CDR3 is TGTGCCAGCAGCTACACCGGGACAGGGGATGAGCAGTTCTTC. The V gene is TRBV3-1, the J gene TRBJ2-1, with 10 bases that match TRBD1. Germline loops: CDR1 LGHDT, CDR2 YNNKEL (reference sequence). J lost 8 bases, V lost 5 bases, and 6 bases had no gene match. The CDR3 is made up of 14 amino acids.

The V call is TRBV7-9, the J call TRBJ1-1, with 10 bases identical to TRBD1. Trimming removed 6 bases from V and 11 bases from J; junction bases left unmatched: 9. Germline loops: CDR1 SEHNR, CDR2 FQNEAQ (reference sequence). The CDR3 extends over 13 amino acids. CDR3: CASRLDRGRVAFF. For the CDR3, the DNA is TGTGCCAGCAGACTGGACAGGGGGAGGGTGGCTTTCTTT.

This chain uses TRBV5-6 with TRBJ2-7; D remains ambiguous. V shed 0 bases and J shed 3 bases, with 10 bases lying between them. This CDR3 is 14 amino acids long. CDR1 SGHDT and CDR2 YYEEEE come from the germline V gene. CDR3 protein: CASSLEALNYEQYF. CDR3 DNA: TGTGCCAGCAGCTTGGAGGCCCTCAACTACGAGCAGTACTTC. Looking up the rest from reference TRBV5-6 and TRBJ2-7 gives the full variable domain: DAGVTQSPTHLIKTRGQQVTLRCSPKSGHDTVSWYQQALGQGPQFIFQYYEEEERQRGNFPDRFSGHQFPNYSSELNVNALLLGDSALYLCASSLEALNYEQYFGPGTRLTVT.

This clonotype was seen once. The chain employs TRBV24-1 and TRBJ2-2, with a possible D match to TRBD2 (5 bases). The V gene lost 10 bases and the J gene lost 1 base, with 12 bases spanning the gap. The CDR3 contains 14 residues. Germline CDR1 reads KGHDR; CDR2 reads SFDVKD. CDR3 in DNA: TGTGCCACGGAGGCCTCAAGGAACACCGGGGAGCTGTTTTTT. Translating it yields CATEASRNTGELFF.

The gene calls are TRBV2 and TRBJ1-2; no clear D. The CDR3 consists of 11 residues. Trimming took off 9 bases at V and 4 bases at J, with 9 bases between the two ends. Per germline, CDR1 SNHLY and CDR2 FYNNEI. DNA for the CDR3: TGTGCCAGACATGGTGGCTATGGCTACACCTTC. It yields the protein CARHGGYGYTF.

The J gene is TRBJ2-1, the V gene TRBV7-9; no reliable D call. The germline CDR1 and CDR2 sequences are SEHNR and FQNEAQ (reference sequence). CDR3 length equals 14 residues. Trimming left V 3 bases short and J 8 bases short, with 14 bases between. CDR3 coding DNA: TGTGCCAGCAGCTTCACCCTCCCCGGCGATGAGCAGTTCTTC. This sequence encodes CASSFTLPGDEQFF.

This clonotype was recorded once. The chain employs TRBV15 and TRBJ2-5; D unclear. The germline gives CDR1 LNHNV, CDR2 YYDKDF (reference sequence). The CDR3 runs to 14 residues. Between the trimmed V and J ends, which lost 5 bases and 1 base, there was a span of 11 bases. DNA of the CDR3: TGTGCCACCAGCGTGCGTTACATCCAAGAGACCCAGTACTTC. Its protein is CATSVRYIQETQYF. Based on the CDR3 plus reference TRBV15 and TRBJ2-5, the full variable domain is DAMVIQNPRYQVTQFGKPVTLSCSQTLNHNVMYWYQQKSSQAPKLLFHYYDKDFNNEADTPDNFQSRRPNTSFCFLDIRSPGLGDTAMYLCATSVRYIQETQYFGPGTRLLVL.

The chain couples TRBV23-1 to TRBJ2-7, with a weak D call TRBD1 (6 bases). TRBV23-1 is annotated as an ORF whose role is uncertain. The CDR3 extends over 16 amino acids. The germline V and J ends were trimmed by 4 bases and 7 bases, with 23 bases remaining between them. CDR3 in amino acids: CASSLLIGQGPCEQYF. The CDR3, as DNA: TGCGCCAGCAGTCTCCTAATCGGTCAGGGGCCTTGTGAGCAGTACTTC.

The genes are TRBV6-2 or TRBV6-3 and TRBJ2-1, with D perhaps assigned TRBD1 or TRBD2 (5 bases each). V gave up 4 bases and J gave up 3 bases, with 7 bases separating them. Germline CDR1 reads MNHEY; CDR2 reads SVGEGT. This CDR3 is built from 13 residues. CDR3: CASSWDGYNEQFF. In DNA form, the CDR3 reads TGTGCCAGCAGTTGGGACGGCTACAATGAGCAGTTCTTC.

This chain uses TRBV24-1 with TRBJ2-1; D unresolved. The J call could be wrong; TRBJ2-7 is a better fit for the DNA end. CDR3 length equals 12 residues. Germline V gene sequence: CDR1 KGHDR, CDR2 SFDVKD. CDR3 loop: CATSDSRNEQYF. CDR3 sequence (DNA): TGTGCCACCAGTGATTCCAGGAACGAGCAGTACTTC.

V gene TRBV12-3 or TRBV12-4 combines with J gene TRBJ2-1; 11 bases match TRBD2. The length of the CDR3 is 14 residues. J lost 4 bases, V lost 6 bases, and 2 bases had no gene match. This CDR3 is CASRGTSGYNEQFF. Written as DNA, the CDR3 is TGTGCCAGCAGGGGGACTAGCGGTTACAATGAGCAGTTCTTC.

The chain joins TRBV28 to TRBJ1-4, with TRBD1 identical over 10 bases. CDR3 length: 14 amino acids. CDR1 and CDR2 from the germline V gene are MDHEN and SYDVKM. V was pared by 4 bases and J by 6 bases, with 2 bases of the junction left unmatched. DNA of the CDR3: TGTGCCAGCAGTTCCGGGACAGGGGATGAAAAACTGTTTTTT. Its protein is CASSSGTGDEKLFF.